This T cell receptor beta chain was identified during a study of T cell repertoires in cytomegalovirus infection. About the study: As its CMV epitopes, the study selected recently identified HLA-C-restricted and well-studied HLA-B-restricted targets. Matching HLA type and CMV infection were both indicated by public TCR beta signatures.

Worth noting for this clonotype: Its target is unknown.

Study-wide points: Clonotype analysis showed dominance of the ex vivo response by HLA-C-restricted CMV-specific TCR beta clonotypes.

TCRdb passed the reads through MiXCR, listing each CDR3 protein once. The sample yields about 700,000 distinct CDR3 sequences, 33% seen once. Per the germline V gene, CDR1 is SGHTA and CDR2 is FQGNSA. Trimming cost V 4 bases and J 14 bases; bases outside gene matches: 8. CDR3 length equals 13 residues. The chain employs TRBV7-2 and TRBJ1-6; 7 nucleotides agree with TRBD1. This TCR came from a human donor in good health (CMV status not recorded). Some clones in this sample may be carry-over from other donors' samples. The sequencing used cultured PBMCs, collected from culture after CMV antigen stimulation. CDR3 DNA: TGTGCCAGCAGCTCCCAGTCACAGGGGTCCCTCCACTTT. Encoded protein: CASSSQSQGSLHF.